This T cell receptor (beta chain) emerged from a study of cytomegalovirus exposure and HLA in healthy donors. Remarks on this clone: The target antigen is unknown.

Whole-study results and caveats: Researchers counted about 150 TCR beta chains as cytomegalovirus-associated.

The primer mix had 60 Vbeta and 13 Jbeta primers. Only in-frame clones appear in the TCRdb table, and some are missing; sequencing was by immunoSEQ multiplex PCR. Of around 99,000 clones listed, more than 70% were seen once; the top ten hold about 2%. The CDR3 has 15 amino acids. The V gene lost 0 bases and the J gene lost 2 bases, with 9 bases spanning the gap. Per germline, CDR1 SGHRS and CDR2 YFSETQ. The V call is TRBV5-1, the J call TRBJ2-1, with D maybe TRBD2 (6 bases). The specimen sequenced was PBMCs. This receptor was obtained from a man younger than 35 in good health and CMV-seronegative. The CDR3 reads CASSLVAGPYNEQFF. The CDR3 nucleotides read TGCGCCAGCAGCTTGGTGGCGGGGCCCTACAATGAGCAGTTCTTC.